These 9 T cell receptor beta chains came from one sample sequenced in a study of blood T cell repertoires in COVID-19. Sequencing was performed with immunoSEQ multiplex PCR; in TCRdb, only in-frame clones are kept and a portion is missing. Of about 100,000 clones in the sample, roughly 84% were seen once. The sample consisted of peripheral blood. These receptors were obtained from a human donor in a cohort sampled during active COVID-19.

The chain employs TRBV27 and TRBJ1-1; the D is unclear. This CDR3 has 14 amino acids. CDR1 is MNHEY, CDR2 SMNVEV, per germline (reference sequence). V was shortened by 3 bases and J by 2 bases, with 10 bases between the two germline ends. Here the CDR3 DNA reads TGTGCCAGCAGTTTGGAGGCCTTCAACACTGAAGCTTTCTTT. Protein product: CASSLEAFNTEAFF.

V gene TRBV3-1 (or the pseudogene TRBV3-2) combines with J gene TRBJ1-5, with 11 bases matching TRBD1. This CDR3 comprises 16 residues. The germline V gene encodes CDR1 LGHDT and CDR2 YNNKEL (reference sequence). V shed 2 bases and J 7 bases; nucleotides not matched to a gene: 7. The CDR3 DNA reads as TGTGCCAGCAGCCAAAATCCCGGGACAGGGGGACAGCCCCAGCATTTT. It translates to CASSQNPGTGGQPQHF.

The rearrangement links TRBV7-2 to TRBJ2-1, with D possibly TRBD1 on 6 matching bases. The CDR3 has 14 residues. V lost 2 bases, J lost 7 bases, and 12 bases lay in between. Germline V gives CDR1 SGHTA, CDR2 FQGNSA. Here the CDR3 DNA reads TGTGCCAGCAGCTTATACAGGGCGGAGAATGAGCAGTTCTTC. Its translation is CASSLYRAENEQFF. Filled out from reference TRBV7-2 and TRBJ2-1, the complete variable domain reads GAGVSQSPSNKVTEKGKDVELRCDPISGHTALYWYRQSLGQGLEFLIYFQGNSAPDKSGLPSDRFSAERTGGSVSTLTIQRTQQEDSAVYLCASSLYRAENEQFFGPGTRLTVL.

This chain uses TRBV6-2 or TRBV6-3 with TRBJ2-7, with TRBD1 as a possible D gene (5 bases). The germline CDR1 and CDR2 sequences are MNHEY and SVGEGT. Trimming pared 3 bases from V and 3 bases from J, leaving 12 bases between. This CDR3 has 14 amino acids. For the CDR3, the DNA is TGTGCCAGCAGTTATGTAGGACACCGCTACGAGCAGTACTTC. It codes for CASSYVGHRYEQYF.

The rearrangement uses TRBV23-1 and TRBJ1-2, with 11 bases that match TRBD1. TRBV23-1 is filed as an ORF, its function uncertain. This CDR3 is built from 18 residues. Unmatched junction bases numbered 6, after V lost 0 bases and J lost 0 bases. As DNA, the CDR3 is TGCGCCAGCAGTCAATCGAGCGGGACAGGGGGAGCTAACTATGGCTACACCTTC. Translated, it gives CASSQSSGTGGANYGYTF.

The rearrangement uses TRBV15 and TRBJ2-7; D may be TRBD2 (5 bases). The V end lost 3 bases, the J end lost 6 bases, and 18 bases lay between the germline ends. Germline lookup yields CDR1 LNHNV and CDR2 YYDKDF (reference sequence). This CDR3 is 15 amino acids long. The CDR3, as DNA: TGTGCCACCAGCAGGTTTGTACAAGAGGGTCGCGAGCAGTACTTC. Its translation is CATSRFVQEGREQYF.

The chain is built from TRBV6-5 and TRBJ1-2; 7 bases align to TRBD1. CDR1 and CDR2 from the germline V gene are MNHEY and SVGAGI. With V trimmed by 2 bases and J by 8 bases, 5 bases remained unmatched. The CDR3 extends over 13 amino acids. CDR3 sequence: CASSYQGGTGYTF. CDR3 DNA sequence: TGTGCCAGCAGTTACCAGGGGGGCACGGGCTACACCTTC.

This clone has a single count. This chain uses TRBV5-1 with TRBJ1-1, with 7 bases matching TRBD1. The CDR3 has 14 residues. Looked up from germline, CDR1 is SGHRS and CDR2 is YFSETQ. The V segment lost 5 bases and the J segment 0 bases; nucleotides outside the gene matches: 4. The chain's CDR3 is CASRSQGVNTEAFF. CDR3 nucleotide sequence: TGCGCCAGCAGATCTCAGGGGGTGAACACTGAAGCTTTCTTT.

This sequence joins TRBV2 and TRBJ2-4; TRBD1 matches at 11 bases. This CDR3 comprises 15 residues. V shed 6 bases and J 3 bases; nucleotides not matched to a gene: 4. The V gene's germline CDR1 is SNHLY and CDR2 FYNNEI. This CDR3 is CASSGTGGNKNIQYF. CDR3 bases: TGTGCCAGCAGCGGGACAGGGGGGAACAAAAACATTCAGTACTTC.